This T cell receptor beta chain was sequenced for a study of cytomegalovirus exposure and HLA in healthy donors. Study observations and caveats: The study designated about 180 TCR beta chains cytomegalovirus-associated. Among TCR beta chains of equal frequency, HLA-associated ones were more clonally expanded in a later analysis.

A note on this clone: Its antigen is unknown.

This PCR relied on a set of 60 Vbeta primers and 13 Jbeta primers. The data were produced by immunoSEQ multiplex PCR, yet TCRdb's version contains in-frame clones alone and is incomplete. This table lists 55,000 to 85,000 clones. Germline-derived CDR1 and CDR2 are MNHEY and SVGAGI. This CDR3 is 15 amino acids long. Trimming took 2 bases from V and 0 from J, leaving 11 bases between them. Sequencing was carried out using PBMCs. This chain joins TRBV6-5 and TRBJ2-7, with D perhaps TRBD1 (5 bases). The receptor comes from a woman in her thirties in good health and CMV-seronegative. CDR3 amino acids: CASSYKDSNSYEQYF. The DNA of the CDR3 is TGTGCCAGCAGTTACAAAGACAGTAACTCCTACGAGCAGTACTTC.